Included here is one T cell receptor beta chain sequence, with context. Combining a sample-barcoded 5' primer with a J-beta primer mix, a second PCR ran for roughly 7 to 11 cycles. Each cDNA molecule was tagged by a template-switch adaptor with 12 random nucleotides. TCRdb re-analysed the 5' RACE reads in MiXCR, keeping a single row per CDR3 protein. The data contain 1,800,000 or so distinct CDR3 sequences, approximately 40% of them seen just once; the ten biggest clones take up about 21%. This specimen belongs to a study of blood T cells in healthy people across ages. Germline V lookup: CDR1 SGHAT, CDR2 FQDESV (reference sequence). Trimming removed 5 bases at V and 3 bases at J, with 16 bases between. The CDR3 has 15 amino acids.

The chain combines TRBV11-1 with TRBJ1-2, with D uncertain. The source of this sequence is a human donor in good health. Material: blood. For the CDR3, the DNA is TGTGCCAGCAGCCAAGACTCCTCAGATTACTATGGCTACACCTTC. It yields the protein CASSQDSSDYYGYTF. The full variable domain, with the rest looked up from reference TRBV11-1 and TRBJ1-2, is EAEVAQSPRYKITEKSQAVAFWCDPISGHATLYWYRQILGQGPELLVQFQDESVVDDSQLPKDRFSAERLKGVDSTLKIQPAELGDSAMYLCASSQDSSDYYGYTFGSGTRLTVV.